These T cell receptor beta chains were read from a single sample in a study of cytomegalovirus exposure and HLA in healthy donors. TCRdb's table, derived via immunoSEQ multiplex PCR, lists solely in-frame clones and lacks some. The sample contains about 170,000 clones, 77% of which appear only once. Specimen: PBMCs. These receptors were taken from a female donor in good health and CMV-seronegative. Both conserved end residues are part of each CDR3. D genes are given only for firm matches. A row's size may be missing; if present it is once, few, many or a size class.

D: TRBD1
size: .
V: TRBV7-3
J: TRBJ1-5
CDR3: CASSSRTGGNQPQHF
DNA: TGTGCCAGCAGCTCTCGGACAGGGGGCAATCAGCCCCAGCATTTT

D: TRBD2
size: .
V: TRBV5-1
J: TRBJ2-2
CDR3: CASSPETSGPKLKHTGELFF
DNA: TGCGCCAGCAGCCCGGAGACTAGCGGGCCAAAACTAAAACACACCGGGGAGCTGTTTTTT

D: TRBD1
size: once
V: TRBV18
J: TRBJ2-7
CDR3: CASPGTGRESYEQYF
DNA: TGTGCCAGCCCAGGGACAGGGAGGGAGTCCTACGAGCAGTACTTC

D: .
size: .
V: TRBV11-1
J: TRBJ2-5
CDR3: CASSSRGTQETQYF
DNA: TGTGCCAGCAGCTCACGGGGTACCCAAGAGACCCAGTACTTC

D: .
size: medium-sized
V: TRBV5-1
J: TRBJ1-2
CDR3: CASSLDGNGYTF
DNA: TGCGCCAGCAGCTTGGACGGGAATGGCTACACCTTC

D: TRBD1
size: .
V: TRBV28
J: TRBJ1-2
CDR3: CASSQGTVYGYTF
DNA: TGTGCCAGCAGTCAAGGGACAGTTTATGGCTACACCTTC

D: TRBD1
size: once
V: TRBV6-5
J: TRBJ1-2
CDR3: CASSLPGQGNYGYTF
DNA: TGTGCCAGCAGTCTCCCCGGACAGGGGAACTATGGCTACACCTTC

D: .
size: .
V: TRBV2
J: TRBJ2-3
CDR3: CASSEAWGVTGSTDTQYF
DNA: TGTGCCAGCAGTGAAGCATGGGGGGTGACAGGGAGCACAGATACGCAGTATTTT

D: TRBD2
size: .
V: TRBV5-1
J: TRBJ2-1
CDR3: CASSPPGLVANEQFF
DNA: TGCGCCAGCAGCCCCCCGGGACTAGTTGCCAATGAGCAGTTCTTC

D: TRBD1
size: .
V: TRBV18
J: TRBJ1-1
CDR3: CASSPLSTGQTEAFF
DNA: TGTGCCAGCTCACCACTTTCGACAGGGCAGACTGAAGCTTTCTTT

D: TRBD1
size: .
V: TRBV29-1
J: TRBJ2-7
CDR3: CSVGQGSYEQYF
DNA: TGCAGCGTTGGACAGGGGTCCTACGAGCAGTACTTC

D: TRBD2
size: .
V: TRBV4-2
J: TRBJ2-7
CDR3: CASSQDPGLAGYEQYF
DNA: TGTGCCAGCAGCCAAGATCCGGGACTAGCGGGTTACGAGCAGTACTTC

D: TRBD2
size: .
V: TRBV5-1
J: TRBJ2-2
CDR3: CASSLAGLRWTGELFF
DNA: TGCGCCAGCAGCTTAGCGGGGCTCCGATGGACCGGGGAGCTGTTTTTT

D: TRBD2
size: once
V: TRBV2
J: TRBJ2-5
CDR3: CASRTLAGIQETQYF
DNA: TGTGCCAGCAGGACACTAGCGGGGATTCAAGAGACCCAGTACTTC

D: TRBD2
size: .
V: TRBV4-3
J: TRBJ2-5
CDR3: CASSHGLAGDQETQYF
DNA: TGCGCCAGCAGCCACGGACTAGCGGGCGACCAAGAGACCCAGTACTTC

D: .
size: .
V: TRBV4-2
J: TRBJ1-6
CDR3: CASSHGTNSPLHF
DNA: TGTGCCAGCAGCCACGGGACAAATTCACCCCTCCACTTT

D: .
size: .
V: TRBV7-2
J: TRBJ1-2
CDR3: CASSLEGNGYTF
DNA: TGTGCCAGCAGCTTGGAGGGGAATGGCTACACCTTC

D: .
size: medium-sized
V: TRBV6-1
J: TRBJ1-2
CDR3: CASSELGSWMRDGYTF
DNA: TGTGCCAGCAGTGAATTAGGGTCCTGGATGAGGGATGGCTACACCTTC

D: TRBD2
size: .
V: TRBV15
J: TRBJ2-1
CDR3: CATSRNLPGLGSYNEQFF
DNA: TGTGCCACCAGCAGAAACCTCCCGGGACTAGGATCCTACAATGAGCAGTTCTTC

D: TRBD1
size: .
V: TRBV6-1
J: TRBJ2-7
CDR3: CASSESWTGKNEQYF
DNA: TGTGCCAGCAGTGAGTCTTGGACAGGGAAAAACGAGCAGTACTTC

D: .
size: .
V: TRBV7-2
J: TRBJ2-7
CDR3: CASSLASQAYEQYF
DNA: TGTGCCAGCAGCTTAGCGTCTCAGGCCTACGAGCAGTACTTC

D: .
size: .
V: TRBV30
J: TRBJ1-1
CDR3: CAWSQGRTEAFF
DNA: TGTGCCTGGAGTCAGGGGCGGACTGAAGCTTTCTTT

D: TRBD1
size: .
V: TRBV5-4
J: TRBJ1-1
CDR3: CASSRPGTGDTEAFF
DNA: TGTGCCAGCAGCCGTCCCGGGACAGGTGACACTGAAGCTTTCTTT

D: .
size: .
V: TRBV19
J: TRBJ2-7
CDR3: CASSIDRGGEQYF
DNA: TGTGCCAGTAGTATAGACCGTGGCGGTGAGCAGTACTTC

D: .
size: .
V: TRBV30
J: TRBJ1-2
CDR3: CAWREWVNYGYTF
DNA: TGTGCCTGGAGGGAGTGGGTTAACTATGGCTACACCTTC

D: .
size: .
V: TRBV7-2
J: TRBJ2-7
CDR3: CASSLDFGEQYF
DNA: TGTGCCAGCAGCTTAGATTTCGGCGAGCAGTACTTC

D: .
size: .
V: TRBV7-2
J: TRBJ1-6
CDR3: CASSLVAPLHF
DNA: TGTGCCAGCAGCCTAGTAGCACCCCTCCACTTT

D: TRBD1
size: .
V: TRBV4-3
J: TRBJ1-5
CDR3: CASSQVWDSSNQPQHF
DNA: TGCGCCAGCAGCCAAGTCTGGGACAGTAGCAATCAGCCCCAGCATTTT

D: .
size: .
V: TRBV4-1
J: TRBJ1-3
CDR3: CASSLYRSSGNTIYF
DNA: TGCGCCAGCAGCCTGTACAGGTCGTCTGGAAACACCATATATTTT

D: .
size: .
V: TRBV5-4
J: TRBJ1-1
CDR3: CASHREYMNTEAFF
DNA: TGTGCCAGCCACAGGGAATATATGAACACTGAAGCTTTCTTT

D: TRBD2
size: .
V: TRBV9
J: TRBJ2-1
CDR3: CASSVRLAGVGSEQFF
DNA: TGTGCCAGCAGCGTCCGCCTAGCGGGAGTCGGTAGTGAGCAGTTCTTC

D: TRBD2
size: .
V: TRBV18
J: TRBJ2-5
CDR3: CASSPRRGGGVGETQYF
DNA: TGTGCCAGCTCACCTCGCCGGGGGGGAGGTGTTGGAGAGACCCAGTACTTC

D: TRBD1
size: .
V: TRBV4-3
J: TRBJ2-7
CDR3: CASSLAGTGTYEQYF
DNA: TGCGCCAGCAGCCTAGCCGGGACAGGGACCTACGAGCAGTACTTC

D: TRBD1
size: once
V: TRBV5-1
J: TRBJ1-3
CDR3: CASSLTGGSSGNTIYF
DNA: TGCGCCAGCAGCCTTACAGGGGGCAGCTCTGGAAACACCATATATTTT

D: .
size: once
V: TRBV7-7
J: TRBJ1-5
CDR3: CASSLDIGGPQHF
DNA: TGTGCCAGCAGCTTAGACATAGGGGGGCCCCAGCATTTT

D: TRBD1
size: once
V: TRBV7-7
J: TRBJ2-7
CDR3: CASSVPGQGILEQYF
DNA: TGTGCTAGCAGCGTACCGGGACAGGGTATTCTCGAGCAGTACTTC

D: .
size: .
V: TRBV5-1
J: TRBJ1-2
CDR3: CASRTTADSLYGYTF
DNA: TGCGCCAGCAGAACGACGGCGGATTCCCTCTATGGCTACACCTTC

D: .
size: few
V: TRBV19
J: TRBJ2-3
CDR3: CASSILAWDTQYF
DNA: TGTGCCAGTAGTATCCTAGCTTGGGATACGCAGTATTTT

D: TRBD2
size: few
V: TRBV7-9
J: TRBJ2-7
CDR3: CASSSGLAGYEQYF
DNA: TGTGCCAGCAGCTCCGGACTAGCGGGCTACGAGCAGTACTTC

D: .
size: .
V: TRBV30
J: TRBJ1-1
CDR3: CAWSIDRLGTEAFF
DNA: TGTGCCTGGAGTATCGACAGGCTGGGGACTGAAGCTTTCTTT

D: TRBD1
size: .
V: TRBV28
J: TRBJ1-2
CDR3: CASSPYNYRGSNYGYTF
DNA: TGTGCCAGCAGTCCATACAACTACAGGGGATCTAACTATGGCTACACCTTC

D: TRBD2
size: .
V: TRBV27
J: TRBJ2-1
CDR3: CASSFPIAGAYNEQFF
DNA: TGTGCCAGCAGTTTCCCTATAGCGGGAGCCTACAATGAGCAGTTCTTC